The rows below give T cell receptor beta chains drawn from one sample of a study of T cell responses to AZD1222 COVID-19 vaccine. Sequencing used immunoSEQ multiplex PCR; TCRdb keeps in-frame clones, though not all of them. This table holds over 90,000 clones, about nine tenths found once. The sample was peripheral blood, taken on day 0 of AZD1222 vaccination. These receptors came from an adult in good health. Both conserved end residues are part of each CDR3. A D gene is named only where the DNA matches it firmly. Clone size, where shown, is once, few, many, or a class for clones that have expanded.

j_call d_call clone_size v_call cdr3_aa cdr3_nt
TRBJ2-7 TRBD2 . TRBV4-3 CASSQGLAGVEQYF TGCGCCAGCAGCCAAGGACTAGCGGGAGTCGAGCAGTACTTC
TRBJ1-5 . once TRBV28 CASSLWGWGGFSNQPQHF TGTGCCAGCAGTTTATGGGGCTGGGGGGGTTTTAGCAATCAGCCCCAGCATTTT
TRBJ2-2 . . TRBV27 CASSLDRRGELFF TGTGCCAGCAGTTTAGACCGACGCGGGGAGCTGTTTTTT
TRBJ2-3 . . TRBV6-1 CASSEVSTSYTQYF TGTGCCAGCAGTGAGGTATCGACGAGCTATACGCAGTATTTT
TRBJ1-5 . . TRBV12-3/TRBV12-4 CASGGVGNQPQHF TGTGCTTCGGGGGGGGTTGGCAATCAGCCCCAGCATTTT
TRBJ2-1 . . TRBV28 CASSPGALLFF TGTGCCAGCAGTCCCGGGGCCCTCTTGTTCTTC
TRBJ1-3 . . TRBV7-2 CASTERGIVNTIYF TGTGCCAGCACCGAGCGGGGAATTGTAAACACCATATATTTT
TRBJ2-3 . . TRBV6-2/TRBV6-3 CASSYSRTSTDTQYF TGTGCCAGCAGTTACTCACGGACCTCGACAGATACGCAGTATTTT
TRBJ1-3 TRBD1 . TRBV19 CATQTGPRNTIYF TGTGCCACCCAGACAGGGCCCAGAAACACCATATATTTT
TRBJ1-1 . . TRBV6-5 CASSYQQGLPNTEAFF TGTGCCAGCAGTTACCAGCAAGGGCTACCGAACACTGAAGCTTTCTTT
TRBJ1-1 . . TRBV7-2 CASSLGGLQDTEAFF TGTGCCAGCAGCTTAGGAGGGCTTCAGGACACTGAAGCTTTCTTT
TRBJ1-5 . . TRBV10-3 CAISESGSFNQPQHF TGTGCCATCAGTGAGAGTGGCAGCTTCAATCAGCCCCAGCATTTT
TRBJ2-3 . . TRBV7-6 CASSLAGVLTTDTQYF TGTGCCAGCAGCTTAGCCGGGGTCCTTACTACAGATACGCAGTATTTT
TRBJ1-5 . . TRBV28 CASSLLQGGQPQHF TGTGCCAGCAGTTTATTACAGGGCGGCCAGCCCCAGCATTTT
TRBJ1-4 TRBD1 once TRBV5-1 CASAPLGTGEKLFF TGCGCCAGTGCCCCACTCGGGACAGGCGAAAAACTGTTTTTT
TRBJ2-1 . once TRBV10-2 CASSGTNYNEQFF TGCGCCAGCAGCGGGACAAATTACAATGAGCAGTTCTTC
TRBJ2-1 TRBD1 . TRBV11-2 CASSDRQGSLNEQFF TGTGCCAGCAGCGACCGACAGGGTAGCTTGAATGAGCAGTTCTTC
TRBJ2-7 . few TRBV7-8 CASSLLGTSRWEQYF TGTGCCAGCAGCCTACTCGGGACATCCCGTTGGGAGCAGTACTTC
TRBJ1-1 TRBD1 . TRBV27 CASSQDRARGTEAFF TGTGCCAGCAGTCAGGACAGGGCACGGGGCACTGAAGCTTTCTTT
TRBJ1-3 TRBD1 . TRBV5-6 CASSLTGTGAGNTIYF TGTGCCAGCAGCTTGACCGGGACAGGGGCTGGAAACACCATATATTTT
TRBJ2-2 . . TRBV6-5 CASSFQLVPNTGELFF TGTGCCAGCAGTTTCCAACTAGTACCGAACACCGGGGAGCTGTTTTTT
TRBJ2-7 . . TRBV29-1 CSVGDGGQLRRQYF TGCAGCGTCGGTGATGGAGGACAGCTAAGGAGGCAGTACTTC